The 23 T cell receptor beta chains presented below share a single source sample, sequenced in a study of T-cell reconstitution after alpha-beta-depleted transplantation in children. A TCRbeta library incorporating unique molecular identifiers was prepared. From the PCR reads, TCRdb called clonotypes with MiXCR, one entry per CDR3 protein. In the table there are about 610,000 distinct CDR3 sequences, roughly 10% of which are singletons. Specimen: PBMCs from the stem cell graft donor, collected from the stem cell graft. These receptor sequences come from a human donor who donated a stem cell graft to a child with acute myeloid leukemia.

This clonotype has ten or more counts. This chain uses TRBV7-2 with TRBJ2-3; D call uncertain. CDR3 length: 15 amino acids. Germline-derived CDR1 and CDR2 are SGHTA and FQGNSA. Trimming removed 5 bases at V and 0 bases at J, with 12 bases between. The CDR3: CASSKVRASTDTQYF. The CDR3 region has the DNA TGTGCCAGCAGCAAGGTCCGAGCTAGCACAGATACGCAGTATTTT.

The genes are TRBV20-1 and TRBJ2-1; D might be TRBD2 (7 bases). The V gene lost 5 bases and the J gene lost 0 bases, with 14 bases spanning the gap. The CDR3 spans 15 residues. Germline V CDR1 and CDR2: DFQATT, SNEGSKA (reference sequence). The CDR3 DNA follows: TGCAGTGCTGAGGGGGGGGCGAGCTCCTACAATGAGCAGTTCTTC. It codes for CSAEGGASSYNEQFF.

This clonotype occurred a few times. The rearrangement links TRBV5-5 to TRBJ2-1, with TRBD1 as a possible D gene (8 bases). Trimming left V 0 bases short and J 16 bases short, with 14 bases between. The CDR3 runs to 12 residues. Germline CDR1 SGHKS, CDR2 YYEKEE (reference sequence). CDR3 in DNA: TGTGCCAGCAGCTTGGCTAGCGGACAGGGTTTCTTC. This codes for CASSLASGQGFF.

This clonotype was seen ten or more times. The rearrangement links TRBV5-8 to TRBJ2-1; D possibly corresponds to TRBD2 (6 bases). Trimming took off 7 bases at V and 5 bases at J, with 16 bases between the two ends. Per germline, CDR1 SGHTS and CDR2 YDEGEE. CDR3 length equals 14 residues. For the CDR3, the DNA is TGTGCCAGCTGCCGGGAGCGGGCCGACAATGAGCAGTTCTTC. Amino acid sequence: CASCRERADNEQFF.

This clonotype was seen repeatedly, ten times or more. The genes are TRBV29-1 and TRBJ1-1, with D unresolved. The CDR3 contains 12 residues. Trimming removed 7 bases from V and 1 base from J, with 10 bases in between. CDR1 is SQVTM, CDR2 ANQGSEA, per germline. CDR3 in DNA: TGCAGCGCCCGCCCAGGGAACACTGAAGCTTTCTTT. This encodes CSARPGNTEAFF. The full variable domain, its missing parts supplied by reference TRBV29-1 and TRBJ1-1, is SAVISQKPSRDICQRGTSLTIQCQVDSQVTMMFWYRQQPGQSLTLIATANQGSEATYESGFVIDKFPISRPNLTFSTLTVSNMSPEDSSIYLCSARPGNTEAFFGQGTRLTVV.

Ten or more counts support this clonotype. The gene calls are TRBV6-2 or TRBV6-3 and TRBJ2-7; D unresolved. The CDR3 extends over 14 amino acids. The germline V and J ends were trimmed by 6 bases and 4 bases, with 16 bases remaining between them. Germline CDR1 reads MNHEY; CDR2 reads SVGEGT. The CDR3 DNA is TGTGCCAGCAGGCAAGGGCAGAAGAGTTACGAGCAGTACTTC. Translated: CASRQGQKSYEQYF.

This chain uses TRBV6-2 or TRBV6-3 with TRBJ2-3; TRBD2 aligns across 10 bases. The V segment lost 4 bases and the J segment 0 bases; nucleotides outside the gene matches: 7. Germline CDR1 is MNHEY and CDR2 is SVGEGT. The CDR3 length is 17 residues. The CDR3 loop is CASSWSGRVSSTDTQYF. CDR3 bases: TGTGCCAGCAGTTGGAGCGGGAGGGTTTCTAGCACAGATACGCAGTATTTT.

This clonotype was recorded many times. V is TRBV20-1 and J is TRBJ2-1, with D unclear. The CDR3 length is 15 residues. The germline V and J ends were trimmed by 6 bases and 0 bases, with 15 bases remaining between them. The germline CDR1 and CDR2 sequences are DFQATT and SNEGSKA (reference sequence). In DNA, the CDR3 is TGCAGTGCCTTCGGACCTGCCAGCTCCTACAATGAGCAGTTCTTC. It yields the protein CSAFGPASSYNEQFF.

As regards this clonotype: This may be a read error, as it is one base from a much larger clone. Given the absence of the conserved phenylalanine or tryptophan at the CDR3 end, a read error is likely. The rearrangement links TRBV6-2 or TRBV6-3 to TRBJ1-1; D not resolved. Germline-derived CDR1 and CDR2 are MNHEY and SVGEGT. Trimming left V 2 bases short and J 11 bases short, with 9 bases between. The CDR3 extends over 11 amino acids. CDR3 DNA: TGTGCCAGCAGTTACCAGGTCGTCGCTTTCTAT. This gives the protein CASSYQVVAFY.

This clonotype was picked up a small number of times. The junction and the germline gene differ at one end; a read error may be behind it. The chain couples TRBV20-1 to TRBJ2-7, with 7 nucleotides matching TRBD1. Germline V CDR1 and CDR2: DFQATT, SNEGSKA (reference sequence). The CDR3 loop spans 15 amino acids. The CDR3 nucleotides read TGCTGTGCTAGAGTCCCCGGGACAGCAAGTTACGAGCAGTACTTC. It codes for CCARVPGTASYEQYF.

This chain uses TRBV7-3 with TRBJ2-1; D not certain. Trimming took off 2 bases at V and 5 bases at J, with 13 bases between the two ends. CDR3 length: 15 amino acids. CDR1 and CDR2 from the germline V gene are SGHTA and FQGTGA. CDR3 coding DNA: TGTGCCAGCAGCTTATGGGTGGGATTAGACAATGAGCAGTTCTTC. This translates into CASSLWVGLDNEQFF.

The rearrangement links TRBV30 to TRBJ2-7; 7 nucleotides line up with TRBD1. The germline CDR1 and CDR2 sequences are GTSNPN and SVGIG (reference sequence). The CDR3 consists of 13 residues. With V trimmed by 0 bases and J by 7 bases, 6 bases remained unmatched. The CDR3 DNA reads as TGTGCCTGGAGTGTGGGGGACAGAGCAGAGCAGTACTTC. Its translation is CAWSVGDRAEQYF.

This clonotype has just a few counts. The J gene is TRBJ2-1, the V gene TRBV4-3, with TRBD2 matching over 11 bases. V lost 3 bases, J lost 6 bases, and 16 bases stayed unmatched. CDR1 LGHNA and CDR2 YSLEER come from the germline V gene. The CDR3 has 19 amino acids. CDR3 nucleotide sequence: TGCGCCAGCAGCCAGGAGGGAGGACTAGCGGGCGGCGTTTCCAATGAGCAGTTCTTC. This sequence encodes CASSQEGGLAGGVSNEQFF.

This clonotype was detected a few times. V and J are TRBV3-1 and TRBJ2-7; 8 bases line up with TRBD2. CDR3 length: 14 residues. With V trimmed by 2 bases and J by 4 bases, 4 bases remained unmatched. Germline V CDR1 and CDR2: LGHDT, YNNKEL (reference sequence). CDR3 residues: CASSQRGRSYEQYF. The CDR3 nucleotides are TGTGCCAGCAGCCAACGCGGGAGGTCGTACGAGCAGTACTTC.

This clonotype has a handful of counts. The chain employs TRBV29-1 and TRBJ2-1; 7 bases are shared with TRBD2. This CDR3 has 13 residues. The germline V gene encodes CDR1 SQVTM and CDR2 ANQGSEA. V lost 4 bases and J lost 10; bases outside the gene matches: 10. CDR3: CSVGDWGGGEQFF. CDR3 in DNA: TGCAGCGTTGGGGACTGGGGGGGAGGGGAGCAGTTCTTC.

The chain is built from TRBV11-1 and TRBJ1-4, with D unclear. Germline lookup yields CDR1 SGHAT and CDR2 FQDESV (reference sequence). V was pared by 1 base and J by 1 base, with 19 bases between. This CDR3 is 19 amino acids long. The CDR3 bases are TGTGCCAGCAGCTTAGTGGGAGACTCGATCTTGGTAACTAATGAAAAACTGTTTTTT. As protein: CASSLVGDSILVTNEKLFF.

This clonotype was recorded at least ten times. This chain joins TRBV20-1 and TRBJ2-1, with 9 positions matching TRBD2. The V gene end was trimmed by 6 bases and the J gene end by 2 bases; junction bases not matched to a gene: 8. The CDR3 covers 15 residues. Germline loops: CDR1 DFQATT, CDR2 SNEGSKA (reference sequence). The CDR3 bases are TGCAGTGCCCAAGAGCGGGAGGCCCCCTACAATGAGCAGTTCTTC. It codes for CSAQEREAPYNEQFF.

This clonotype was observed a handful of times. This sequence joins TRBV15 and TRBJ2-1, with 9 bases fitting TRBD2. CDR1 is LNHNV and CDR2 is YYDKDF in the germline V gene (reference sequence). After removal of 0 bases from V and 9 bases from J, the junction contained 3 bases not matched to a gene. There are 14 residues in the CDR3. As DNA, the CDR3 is TGTGCCACCAGCAGAGAAGGGACTAGCCTTGAGCAGTTCTTC. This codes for CATSREGTSLEQFF.

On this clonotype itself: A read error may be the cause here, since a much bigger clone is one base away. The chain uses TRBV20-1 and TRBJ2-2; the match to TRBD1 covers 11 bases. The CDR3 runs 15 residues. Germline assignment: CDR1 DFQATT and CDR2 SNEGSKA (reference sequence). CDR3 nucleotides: TGCAGTGCTTCCCGGACAGGGGGCCACACCGGGGGGCTGTTTTTT. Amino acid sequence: CSASRTGGHTGGLFF.

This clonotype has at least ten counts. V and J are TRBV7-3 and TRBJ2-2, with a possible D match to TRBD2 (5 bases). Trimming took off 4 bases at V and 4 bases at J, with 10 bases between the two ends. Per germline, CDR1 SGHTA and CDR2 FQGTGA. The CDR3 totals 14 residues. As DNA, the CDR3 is TGTGCCAGCAGCTCGGACTTGCCCACCGGGGAGCTGTTTTTT. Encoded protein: CASSSDLPTGELFF. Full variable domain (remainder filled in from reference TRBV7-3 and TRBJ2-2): GAGVSQTPSNKVTEKGKYVELRCDPISGHTALYWYRQSLGQGPEFLIYFQGTGAADDSGLPNDRFFAVRPEGSVSTLKIQRTERGDSAVYLCASSSDLPTGELFFGEGSRLTVL.

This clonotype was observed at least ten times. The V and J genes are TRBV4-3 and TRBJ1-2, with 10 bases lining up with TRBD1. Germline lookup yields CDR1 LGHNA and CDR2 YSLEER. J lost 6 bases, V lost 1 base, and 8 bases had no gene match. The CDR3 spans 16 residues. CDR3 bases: TGCGCCAGCAGCCAAGGCTTTTTGGGGACAGGGGATGGCTACACCTTC. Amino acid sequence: CASSQGFLGTGDGYTF.

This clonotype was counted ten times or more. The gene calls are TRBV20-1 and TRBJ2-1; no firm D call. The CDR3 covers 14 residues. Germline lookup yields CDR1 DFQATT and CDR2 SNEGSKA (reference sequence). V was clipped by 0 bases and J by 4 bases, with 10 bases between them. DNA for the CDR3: TGCAGTGCTAGAGATACTACCCATTACAATGAGCAGTTCTTC. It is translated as CSARDTTHYNEQFF.

The CDR3 spells CASKDTGGPYEQYF. In nucleotides, the CDR3 is TGCGCCAGCAAGGATACGGGAGGACCCTACGAGCAGTACTTC. The rearrangement joins TRBV5-1 to TRBJ2-7; 7 bases are shared with TRBD2. The J segment lost 2 bases and the V segment lost 6 bases, leaving 8 bases of the junction unmatched. Germline lookup yields CDR1 SGHRS and CDR2 YFSETQ. The CDR3 runs 14 residues.